This T cell receptor beta chain stems from a study of blood T cell repertoires in COVID-19. Whole-study context: Spain, Italy and the United States supplied samples that represented acute and convalescent COVID-19. The analysed material was cDNA or gDNA that came from T cells, B-cell-depleted T cells, or PBMCs.

A Seattle source enrolled patients during active infection and followed them longitudinally. Only in-frame clones appear in the TCRdb table, and some are missing; sequencing was by immunoSEQ multiplex PCR. The data show 270,000 or so clones, about 81% seen once. Per germline, CDR1 MNHEY and CDR2 SVGAGI. The CDR3 has 12 amino acids. V gave up 6 bases and J gave up 8 bases, with 8 bases separating them. The chain joins TRBV6-5 to TRBJ1-6; D not certain. The source of this sequence is a human donor with COVID-19, enrolled during active disease. The donor label of this sample is uncertain. What was sequenced was peripheral blood. CDR3 bases: TGTGCCAGCAGCGGGTGGGATTCACCCCTCCACTTT. Amino acid sequence: CASSGWDSPLHF.